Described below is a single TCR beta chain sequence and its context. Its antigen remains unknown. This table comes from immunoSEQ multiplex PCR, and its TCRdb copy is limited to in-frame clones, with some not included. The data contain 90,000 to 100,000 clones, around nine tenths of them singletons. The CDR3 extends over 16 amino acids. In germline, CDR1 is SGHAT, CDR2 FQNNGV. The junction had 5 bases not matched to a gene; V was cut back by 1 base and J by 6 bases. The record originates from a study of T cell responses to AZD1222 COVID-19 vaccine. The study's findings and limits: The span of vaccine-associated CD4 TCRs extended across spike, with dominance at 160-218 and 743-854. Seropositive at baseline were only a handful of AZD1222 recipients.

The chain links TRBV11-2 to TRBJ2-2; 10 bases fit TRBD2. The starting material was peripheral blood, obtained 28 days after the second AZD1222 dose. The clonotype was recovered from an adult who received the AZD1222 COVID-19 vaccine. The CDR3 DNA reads TGTGCCAGCAGCTTAGGAGCGGGAGGGCCTTCCGGGGAGCTGTTTTTT. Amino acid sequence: CASSLGAGGPSGELFF.